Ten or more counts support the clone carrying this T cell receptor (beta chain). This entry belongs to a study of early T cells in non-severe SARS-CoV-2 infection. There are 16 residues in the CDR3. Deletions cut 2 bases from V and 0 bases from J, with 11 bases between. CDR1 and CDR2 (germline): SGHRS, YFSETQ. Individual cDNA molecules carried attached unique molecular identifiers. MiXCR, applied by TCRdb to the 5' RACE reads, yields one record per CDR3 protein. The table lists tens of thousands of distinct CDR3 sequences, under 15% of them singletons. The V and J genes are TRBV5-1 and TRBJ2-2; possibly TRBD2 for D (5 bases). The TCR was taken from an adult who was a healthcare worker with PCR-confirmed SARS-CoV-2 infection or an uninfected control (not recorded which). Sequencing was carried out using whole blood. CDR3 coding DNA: TGCGCCAGCAGCTTCATAGAGGGCGCGAACACCGGGGAGCTGTTTTTT. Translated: CASSFIEGANTGELFF.